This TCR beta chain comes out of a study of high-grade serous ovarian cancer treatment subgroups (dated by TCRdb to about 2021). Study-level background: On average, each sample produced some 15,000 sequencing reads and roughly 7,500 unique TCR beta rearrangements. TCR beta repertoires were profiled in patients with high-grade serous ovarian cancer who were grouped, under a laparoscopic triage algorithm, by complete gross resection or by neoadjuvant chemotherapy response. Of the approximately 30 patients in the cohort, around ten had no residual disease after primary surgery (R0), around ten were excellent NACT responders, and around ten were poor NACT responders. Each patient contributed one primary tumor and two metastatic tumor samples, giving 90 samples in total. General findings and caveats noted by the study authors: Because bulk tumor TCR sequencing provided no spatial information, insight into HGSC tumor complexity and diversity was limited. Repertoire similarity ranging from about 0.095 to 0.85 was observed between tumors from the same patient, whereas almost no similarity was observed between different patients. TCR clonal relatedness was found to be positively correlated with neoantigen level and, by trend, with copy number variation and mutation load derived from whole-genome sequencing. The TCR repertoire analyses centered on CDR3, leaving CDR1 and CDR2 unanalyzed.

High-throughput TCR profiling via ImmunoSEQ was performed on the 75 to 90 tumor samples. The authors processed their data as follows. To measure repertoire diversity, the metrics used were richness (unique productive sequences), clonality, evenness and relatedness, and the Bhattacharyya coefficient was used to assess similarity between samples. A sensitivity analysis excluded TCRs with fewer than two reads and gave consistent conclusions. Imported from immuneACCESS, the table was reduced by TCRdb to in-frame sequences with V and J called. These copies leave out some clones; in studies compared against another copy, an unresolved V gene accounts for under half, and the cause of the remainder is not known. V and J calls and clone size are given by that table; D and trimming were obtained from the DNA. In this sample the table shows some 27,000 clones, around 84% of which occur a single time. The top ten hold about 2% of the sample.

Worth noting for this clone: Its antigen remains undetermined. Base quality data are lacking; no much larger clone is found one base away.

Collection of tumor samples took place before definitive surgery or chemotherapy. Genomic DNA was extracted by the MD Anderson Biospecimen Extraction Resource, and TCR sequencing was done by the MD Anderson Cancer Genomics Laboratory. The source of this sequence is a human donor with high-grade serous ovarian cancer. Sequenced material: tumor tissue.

The nucleotides read TGTGCCAGCAGCTTGGGACTATTGAATGAGCAGTTCTTC. This gives the protein CASSLGLLNEQFF. The V and J segments used are TRBV5-4 and TRBJ2-1; 5 matching bases give a weak D call of TRBD2. The CDR3 contains 13 residues, cysteine and phenylalanine counted. The only DNA kept is the CDR3, 39 bases in frame from the first base. The junction carries 8 bases between V and J, which are trimmed by 0 bases and 7 bases respectively. CDR1 and CDR2 were assigned from the germline V gene (reference sequence) as SGHNT and YYREEE.